These 4 T cell receptor beta chains came from one sample sequenced in a study of T-cell memory formation after mild COVID-19. MiXCR, run by TCRdb on the 5' RACE reads, gives a single entry per CDR3 protein. Here the sample spans 350,000 or so distinct CDR3 sequences, more than 20% being singletons. Sequencing was performed on PBMCs or a T cell subset sorted from them (not recorded which). Receptors originate from a man between 18 and 35 years old who had mild COVID-19 (a few samples of this study predate the infection). Cell type and time point are not known.

The chain combines TRBV5-1 with TRBJ1-5; 10 bases line up with TRBD1. V was pared by 4 bases and J by 7 bases, with 5 bases of the junction left unmatched. This CDR3 is built from 14 residues. CDR1 and CDR2 (germline): SGHRS, YFSETQ. Here the CDR3 DNA reads TGCGCCAGCAGCCCTGGGACAGGGGACCAGCCCCAGCATTTT. It codes for CASSPGTGDQPQHF.

The table lists this clonotype with a few counts. The chain has TRBV15 and TRBJ2-5; D is perhaps TRBD1 (8 bases). The CDR3 runs to 16 residues. The V end was cut by 5 bases, the J end by 1 base, with 17 bases between. Germline values: CDR1 LNHNV, CDR2 YYDKDF (reference sequence). CDR3 DNA sequence: TGTGCCACCAGCGGCAGGGGGCGCGGGGGCCAAGAGACCCAGTACTTC. It translates to CATSGRGRGGQETQYF.

This clonotype was found a few times. V and J are TRBV7-9 and TRBJ2-3; 11 positions match TRBD2. The CDR3 sequence is 15 residues long. Per the germline V gene, CDR1 is SEHNR and CDR2 is FQNEAQ (reference sequence). V lost 7 bases to trimming and J lost 2 bases; unmatched junction nucleotides: 5. For the CDR3, the DNA is TGTGCCAGCAATCTAGCGGGGGGAAACACAGATACGCAGTATTTT. This sequence encodes CASNLAGGNTDTQYF.

The chain couples TRBV12-3 or TRBV12-4 to TRBJ1-1, with a tentative D call TRBD1 (6 bases). Trimming cost V 6 bases and J 0 bases, with 14 bases left between them. The CDR3 loop spans 15 amino acids. This chain's CDR3 is CASRDFDRLNTEAFF. As DNA, the CDR3 is TGTGCCAGCAGAGACTTCGACAGGTTGAACACTGAAGCTTTCTTT.